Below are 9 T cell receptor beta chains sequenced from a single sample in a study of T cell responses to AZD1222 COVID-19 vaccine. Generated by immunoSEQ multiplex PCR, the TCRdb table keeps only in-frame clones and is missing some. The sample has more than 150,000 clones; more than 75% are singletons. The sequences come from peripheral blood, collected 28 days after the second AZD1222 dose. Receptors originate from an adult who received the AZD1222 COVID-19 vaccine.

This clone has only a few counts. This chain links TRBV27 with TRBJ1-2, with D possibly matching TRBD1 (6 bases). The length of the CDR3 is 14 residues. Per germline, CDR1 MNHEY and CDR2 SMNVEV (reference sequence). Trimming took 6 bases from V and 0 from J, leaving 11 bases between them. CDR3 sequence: CASSEGGPNYGYTF. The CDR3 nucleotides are TGTGCCAGCAGCGAGGGGGGGCCTAACTATGGCTACACCTTC.

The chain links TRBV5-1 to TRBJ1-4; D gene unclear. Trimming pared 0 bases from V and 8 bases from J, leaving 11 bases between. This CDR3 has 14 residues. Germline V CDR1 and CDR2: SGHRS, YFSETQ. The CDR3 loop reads CASSLESYGEKLFF. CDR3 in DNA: TGCGCCAGCAGCTTGGAATCCTACGGCGAAAAACTGTTTTTT.

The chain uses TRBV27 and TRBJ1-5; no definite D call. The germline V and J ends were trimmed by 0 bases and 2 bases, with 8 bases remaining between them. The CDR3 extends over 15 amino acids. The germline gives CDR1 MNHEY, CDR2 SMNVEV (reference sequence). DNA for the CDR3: TGTGCCAGCAGTTTATCAGGGATCGGCAATCAGCCCCAGCATTTT. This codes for CASSLSGIGNQPQHF.

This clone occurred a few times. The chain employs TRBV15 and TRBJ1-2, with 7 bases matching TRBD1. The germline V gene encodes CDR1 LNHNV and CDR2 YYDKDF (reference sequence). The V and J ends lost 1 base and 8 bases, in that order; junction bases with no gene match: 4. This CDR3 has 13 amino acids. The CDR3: CATSRGGGEGYTF. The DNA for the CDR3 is TGTGCCACCAGCAGAGGAGGGGGCGAGGGCTACACCTTC. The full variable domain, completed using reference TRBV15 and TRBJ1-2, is DAMVIQNPRYQVTQFGKPVTLSCSQTLNHNVMYWYQQKSSQAPKLLFHYYDKDFNNEADTPDNFQSRRPNTSFCFLDIRSPGLGDTAMYLCATSRGGGEGYTFGSGTRLTVV.

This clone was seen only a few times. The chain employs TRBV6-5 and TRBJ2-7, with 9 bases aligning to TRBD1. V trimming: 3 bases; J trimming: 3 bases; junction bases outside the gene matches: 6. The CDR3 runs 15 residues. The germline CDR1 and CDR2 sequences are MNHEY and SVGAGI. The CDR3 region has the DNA TGTGCCAGCAGTTATACTGGGACAGGGAACTACGAGCAGTACTTC. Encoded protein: CASSYTGTGNYEQYF.

This CDR3 reads CASSQSMAVGQGLNTIYF. DNA for the CDR3: TGTGCCAGCAGTCAATCGATGGCGGTCGGACAGGGGTTGAACACCATATATTTT. The chain carries TRBV5-5 and TRBJ1-3, with TRBD1 matching 9 bases. The V and J ends lost 5 bases and 7 bases, in that order; junction bases with no gene match: 19. Germline loops: CDR1 SGHKS, CDR2 YYEKEE (reference sequence). This CDR3 contains 18 residues.

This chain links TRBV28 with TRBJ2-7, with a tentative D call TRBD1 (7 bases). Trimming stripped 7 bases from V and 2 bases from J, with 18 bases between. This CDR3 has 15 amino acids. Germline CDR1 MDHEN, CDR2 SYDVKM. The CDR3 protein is CASTSFQGGPYEQYF. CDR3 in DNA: TGTGCCAGCACCTCCTTTCAGGGGGGACCCTACGAGCAGTACTTC. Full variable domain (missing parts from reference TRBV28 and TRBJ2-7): DVKVTQSSRYLVKRTGEKVFLECVQDMDHENMFWYRQDPGLGLRLIYFSYDVKMKEKGDIPEGYSVSREKKERFSLILESASTNQTSMYLCASTSFQGGPYEQYFGPGTRLTVT.

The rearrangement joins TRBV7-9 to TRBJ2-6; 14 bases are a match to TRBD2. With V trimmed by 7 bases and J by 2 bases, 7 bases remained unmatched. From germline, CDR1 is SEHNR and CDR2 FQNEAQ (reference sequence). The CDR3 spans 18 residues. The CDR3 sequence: CASTPGTSGRTGANVLTF. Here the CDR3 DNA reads TGTGCCAGCACCCCCGGGACTAGCGGGAGAACTGGGGCCAACGTCCTGACTTTC.

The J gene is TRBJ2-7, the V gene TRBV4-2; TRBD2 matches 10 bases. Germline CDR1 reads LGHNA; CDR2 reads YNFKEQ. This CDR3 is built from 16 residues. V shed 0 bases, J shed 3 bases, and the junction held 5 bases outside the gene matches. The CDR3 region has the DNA TGTGCCAGCAGCCAAGATCTAGCGGGAGAAAGCTACGAGCAGTACTTC. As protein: CASSQDLAGESYEQYF.